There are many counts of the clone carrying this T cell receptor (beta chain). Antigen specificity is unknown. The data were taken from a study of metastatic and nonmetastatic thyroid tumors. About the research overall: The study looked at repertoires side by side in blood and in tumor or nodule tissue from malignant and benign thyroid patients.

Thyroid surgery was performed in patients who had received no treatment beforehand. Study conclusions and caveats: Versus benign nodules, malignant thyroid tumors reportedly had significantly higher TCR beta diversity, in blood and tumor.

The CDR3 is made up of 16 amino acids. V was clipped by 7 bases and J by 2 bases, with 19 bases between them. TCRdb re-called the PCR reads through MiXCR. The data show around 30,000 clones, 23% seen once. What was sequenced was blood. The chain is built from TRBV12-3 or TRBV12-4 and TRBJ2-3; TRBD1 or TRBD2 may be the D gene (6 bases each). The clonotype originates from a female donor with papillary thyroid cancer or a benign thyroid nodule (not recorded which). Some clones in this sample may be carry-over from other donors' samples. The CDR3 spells CASNQQGSGSTDTQYF. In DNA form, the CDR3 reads TGTGCCAGCAACCAACAGGGTAGCGGTTCCACAGATACGCAGTATTTT.